The rows below give T cell receptor beta chains drawn from one sample of a study of blood T cells in healthy people across ages. TCRdb analysed the 5' RACE reads with MiXCR anew, one entry per CDR3 protein. Among 1.5 million to 2 million distinct CDR3 sequences listed, 49% were seen once. The sequenced sample consisted of blood. These receptors were obtained from a middle-aged woman in good health. CDR3s leave out the opening cysteine and the closing phenylalanine or tryptophan. Fields, in order: V gene, J gene, CDR3 protein.

>TRBV9|TRBJ2-7
ASSVGAGESSYEQY
>TRBV28|TRBJ2-5
ASSLTGGLAGQETQY
>TRBV9|TRBJ2-7
ASSVVGGTGNYEQY
>TRBV13|TRBJ1-6
ASSLGKGPNSPLH
>TRBV7-6|TRBJ1-6
ASSLGGGSDSPLH
>TRBV12-3/TRBV12-4|TRBJ2-3
ASSLVVIDTQY
>TRBV7-7|TRBJ2-3
ASSPTATTDTQY
>TRBV4-2|TRBJ2-6
ASSHPPGRTISGANVLT
>TRBV12-3/TRBV12-4|TRBJ2-5
ASSTGQGVRDEQY
>TRBV6-1|TRBJ1-2
ASKGREDYGYT
>TRBV5-1|TRBJ2-4
ASSLAKVTGDNKNIQY
>TRBV29-1|TRBJ2-5
SVVNSETQY
>TRBV10-1|TRBJ1-2
ASKVTGWLHGYT
>TRBV5-1|TRBJ1-2
ASSLGRGDGYT
>TRBV4-3|TRBJ2-1
ASSQEPTLAGIVNEQF
>TRBV5-1|TRBJ2-1
ASSLAGQTYNEQF
>TRBV7-2|TRBJ1-2
ASSNRQGEFGYT
>TRBV20-1|TRBJ1-4
SASTTGTLGEKLF
>TRBV15|TRBJ2-1
ATSRGSAGAYNEQF
>TRBV7-2|TRBJ2-7
ASSSLRGAGTYEQY
>TRBV20-1|TRBJ2-7
SARTGRPSSYEQY
>TRBV20-1|TRBJ2-3
SARDGQSLIITDTQY